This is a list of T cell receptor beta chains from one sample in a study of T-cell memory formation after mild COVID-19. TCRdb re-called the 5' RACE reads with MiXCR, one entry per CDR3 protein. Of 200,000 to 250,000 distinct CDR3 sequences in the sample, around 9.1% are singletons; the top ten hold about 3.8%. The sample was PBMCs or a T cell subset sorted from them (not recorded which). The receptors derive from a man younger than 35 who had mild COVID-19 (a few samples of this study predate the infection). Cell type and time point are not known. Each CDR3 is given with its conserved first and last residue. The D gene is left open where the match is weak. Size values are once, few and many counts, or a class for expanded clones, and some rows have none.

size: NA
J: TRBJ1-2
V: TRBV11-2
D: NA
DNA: TGTGCCAGCAGCTTAGAACCGGGACGGGGCTACACCTTC
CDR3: CASSLEPGRGYTF

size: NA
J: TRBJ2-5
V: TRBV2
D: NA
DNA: TGTGCCAGCACTAACAGGGACCGGCAGACCCAGTACTTC
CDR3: CASTNRDRQTQYF

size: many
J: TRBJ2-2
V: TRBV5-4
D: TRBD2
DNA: TGTGCCAGCAGCTTGGTTAGCGGGGTGAACACCGGGGAGCTGTTTTTT
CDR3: CASSLVSGVNTGELFF

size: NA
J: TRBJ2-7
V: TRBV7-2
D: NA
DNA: TGTGCCAGCCGCTTTTCCAGCTGGCGGGAGCAGTACTTC
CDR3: CASRFSSWREQYF

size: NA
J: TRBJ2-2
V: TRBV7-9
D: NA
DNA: TGTGCCAGCAGCTACGGGGGCGCAAGGACCGGGGAGCTGTTTTTT
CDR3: CASSYGGARTGELFF

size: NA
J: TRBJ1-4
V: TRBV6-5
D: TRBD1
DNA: TGTGCCAGCAGTTTTTCCCTGGGGACAGGGTTTGAAAAACTGTTTTTT
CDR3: CASSFSLGTGFEKLFF

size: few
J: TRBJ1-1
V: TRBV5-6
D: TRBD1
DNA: TGTGCCAGCAGCCCCGTACAGGGGGAGTTGGCTGAAGCTTTCTTT
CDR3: CASSPVQGELAEAFF

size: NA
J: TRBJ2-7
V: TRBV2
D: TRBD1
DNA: TGTGCCAGCAGTGCCGGGACAGGCGGTAGCGAGCAGTACTTC
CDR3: CASSAGTGGSEQYF

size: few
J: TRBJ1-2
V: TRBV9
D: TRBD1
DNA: TGTGCCAGCAGCGTGACAGGGTACCCCGTCTATGGCTACACCTTC
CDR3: CASSVTGYPVYGYTF

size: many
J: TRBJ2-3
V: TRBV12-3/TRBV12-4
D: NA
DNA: TGTGCCAGCGCCTCTTTGGGCACAGATACGCAGTATTTT
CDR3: CASASLGTDTQYF

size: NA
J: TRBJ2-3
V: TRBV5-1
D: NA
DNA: TGCGCCAGCTATCAAGGGGGGGCCGGCACAGATACGCAGTATTTT
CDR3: CASYQGGAGTDTQYF

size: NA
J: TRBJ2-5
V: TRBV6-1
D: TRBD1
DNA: TGTGCCAGCAGTTTAAATCAGGGGGACCAAGAGACCCAGTACTTC
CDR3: CASSLNQGDQETQYF

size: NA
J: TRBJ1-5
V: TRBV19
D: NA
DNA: TGTGCCAGTAGTGTGAAAGGCGGACCCCAGCATTTT
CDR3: CASSVKGGPQHF

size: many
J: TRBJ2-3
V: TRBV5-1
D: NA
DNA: TGCGCCAGCAGCCGAACGACGGGCACAGATACGCAGTATTTT
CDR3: CASSRTTGTDTQYF

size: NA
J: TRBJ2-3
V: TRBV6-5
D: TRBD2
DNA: TGTGCCAGCAGGCTACTAGCGAGCACAGATACGCAGTATTTT
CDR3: CASRLLASTDTQYF

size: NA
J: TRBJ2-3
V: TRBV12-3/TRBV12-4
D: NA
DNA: TGTGCCAGCAGTTTCTCCCAGTTTAATACGCAGTATTTT
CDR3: CASSFSQFNTQYF

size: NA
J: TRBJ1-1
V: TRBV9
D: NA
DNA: TGTGCCAGCAGCGACAGGATGAACACTGAAGCTTTCTTT
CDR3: CASSDRMNTEAFF

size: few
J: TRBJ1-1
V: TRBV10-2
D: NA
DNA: TGCGCCAGCAGCTACGGCAGGGTGAACACTGAAGCTTTCTTT
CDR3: CASSYGRVNTEAFF

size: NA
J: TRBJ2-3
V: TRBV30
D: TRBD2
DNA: TGTGCCTGGTCGGGGGGGACCACAGATACGCAGTATTTT
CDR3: CAWSGGTTDTQYF

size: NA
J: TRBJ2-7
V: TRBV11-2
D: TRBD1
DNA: TGTGCCAGCAGCTTAGATAGGACAGGGGGGATCTACGAGCAGTACTTC
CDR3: CASSLDRTGGIYEQYF

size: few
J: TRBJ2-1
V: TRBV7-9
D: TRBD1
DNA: TGTGCCAGCAGCCATGGTGTGAAGGGGGACAGCTACAACAATGAGCAGTTCTTC
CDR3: CASSHGVKGDSYNNEQFF

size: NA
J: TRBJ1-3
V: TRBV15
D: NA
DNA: TGTGCCACCAGCAGAGATCGCGGCGTTAGAAACACCATATATTTT
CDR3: CATSRDRGVRNTIYF

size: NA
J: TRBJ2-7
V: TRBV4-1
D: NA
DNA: TGCGCCAGCAGCCAAGGCGGAAGGGAGTTCGAGCAGTACTTC
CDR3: CASSQGGREFEQYF

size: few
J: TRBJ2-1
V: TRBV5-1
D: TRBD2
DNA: TGCGCCAGCAGCTTAAGACTAGCGGGGCGGGTACGCAATGAGCAGTTCTTC
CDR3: CASSLRLAGRVRNEQFF

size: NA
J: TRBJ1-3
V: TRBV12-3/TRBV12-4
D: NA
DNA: TGTGCCAGCAGTTTATGGGTAGGATCCTCTGGAAACACCATATATTTT
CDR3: CASSLWVGSSGNTIYF

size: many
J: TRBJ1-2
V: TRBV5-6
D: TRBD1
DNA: TGTGCCAGCAGCTTGGGGGACAGGGCACCTTCCTATGGCTACACCTTC
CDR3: CASSLGDRAPSYGYTF

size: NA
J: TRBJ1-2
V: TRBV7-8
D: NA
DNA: TGTGCCAGCAGCCAGGGACGTCTCAACTATGGCTACACCTTC
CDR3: CASSQGRLNYGYTF

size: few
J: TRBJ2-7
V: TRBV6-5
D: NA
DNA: TGTGCCAGCAGTCCGGGACAAGCCTCCTACGAGCAGTACTTC
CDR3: CASSPGQASYEQYF

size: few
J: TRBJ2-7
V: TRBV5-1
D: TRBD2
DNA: TGCGCCAGCAGCGTACTGCCTAGCGGGGGGGCCGAGGGTTCCTACGAGCAGTACTTC
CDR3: CASSVLPSGGAEGSYEQYF

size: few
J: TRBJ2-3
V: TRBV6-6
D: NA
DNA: TGTGCCAGCAAGCGTCTCACAGATACGCAGTATTTT
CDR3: CASKRLTDTQYF

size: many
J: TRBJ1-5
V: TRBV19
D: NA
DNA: TGTGCCAGTAGTATAGTACCGGCGGAAGATCAGCCCCAGCATTTT
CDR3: CASSIVPAEDQPQHF

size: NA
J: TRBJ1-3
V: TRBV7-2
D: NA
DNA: TGTGCCAGCAGCGAAAGAGCAAGCGGAAACACCATATATTTT
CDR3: CASSERASGNTIYF

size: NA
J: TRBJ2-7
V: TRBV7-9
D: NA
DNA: TGTGCCAGCAGCTCCAATGGTGCCCACCGGGACAAGACCTACGAGCAGTACTTC
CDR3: CASSSNGAHRDKTYEQYF

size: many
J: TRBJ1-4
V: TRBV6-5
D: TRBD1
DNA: TGTGCCAGCAGCTTGGACAGGGGTAATGAAAAACTGTTTTTT
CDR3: CASSLDRGNEKLFF

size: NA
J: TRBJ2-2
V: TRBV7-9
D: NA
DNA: TGTGCCAGCAGCGTGGCCGGGACGGAAAGGGAGCTGTTTTTT
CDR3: CASSVAGTERELFF

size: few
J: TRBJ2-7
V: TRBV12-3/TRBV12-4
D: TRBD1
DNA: TGTGCCAGCAGCCCCGGGACAGGGGGCTACGAGCAGTACTTC
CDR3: CASSPGTGGYEQYF

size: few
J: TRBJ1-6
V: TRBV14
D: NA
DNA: TGTGCCAGCAGCCAGGGAACTTTGGGTTCACCCCTCCACTTT
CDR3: CASSQGTLGSPLHF

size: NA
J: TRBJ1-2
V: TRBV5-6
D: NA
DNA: TGTGCCAGCAGCTTGCGGGGACGATCACCACCCTACACCTTC
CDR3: CASSLRGRSPPYTF

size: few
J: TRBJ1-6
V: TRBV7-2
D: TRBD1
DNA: TGTGCCAGCAGCTGGAGGAGACAGGGGGCGGCGGCCCTCCACTTT
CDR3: CASSWRRQGAAALHF

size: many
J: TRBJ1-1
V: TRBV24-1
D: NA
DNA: TGTGCCACCAGTGAGTCTTGGGGTTCTGAAGCTTTCTTT
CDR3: CATSESWGSEAFF

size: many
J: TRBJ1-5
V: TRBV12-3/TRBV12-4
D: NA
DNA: TGTGCCAGCAGTTTGAGCAGGGCCAATCAGCCCCAGCATTTT
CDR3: CASSLSRANQPQHF

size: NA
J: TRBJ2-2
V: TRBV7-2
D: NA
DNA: TGTGCCAGCAGCTTAGGGATGAACACCGGGGAGCTGTTTTTT
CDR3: CASSLGMNTGELFF

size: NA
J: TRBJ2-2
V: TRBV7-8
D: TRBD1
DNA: TGTGCCAGCAGCGCGGACAGGGGGCCTGGGGAGCTGTTTTTT
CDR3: CASSADRGPGELFF

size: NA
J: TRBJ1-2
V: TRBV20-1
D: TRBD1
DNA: TGCAGTGCGGATAGCCCGGGACAGGGTGACTATGGCTACACCTTC
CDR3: CSADSPGQGDYGYTF

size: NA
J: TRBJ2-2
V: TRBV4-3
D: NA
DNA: TGCGCCAGCAGCCGTCAATTCAGGGTGTCGAACACCGGGGAGCTGTTTTTT
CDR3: CASSRQFRVSNTGELFF

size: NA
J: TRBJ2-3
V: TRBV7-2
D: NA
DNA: TGTGCCAGCAGCTCAGTCGGCACTACGCAGTATTTT
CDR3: CASSSVGTTQYF

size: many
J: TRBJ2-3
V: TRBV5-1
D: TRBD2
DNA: TGCGCCAGCAGCCGCCGGACTAGCGGGGGCCTCACAGATACGCAGTATTTT
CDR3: CASSRRTSGGLTDTQYF

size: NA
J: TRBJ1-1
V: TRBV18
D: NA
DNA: TGTGCCATCAAACGAGGGGAGGACACTGAAGCTTTCTTT
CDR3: CAIKRGEDTEAFF

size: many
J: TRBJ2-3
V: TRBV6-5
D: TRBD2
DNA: TGCGCCAGCAGGACTAGCGGGGGCACAGATACGCAGTATTTT
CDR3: CASRTSGGTDTQYF

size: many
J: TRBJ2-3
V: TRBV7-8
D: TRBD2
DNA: TGTGCCAGCAGCTTAGCGCTAGGGACTAGCGGGGGCCCATTAGCAGATACGCAGTATTTT
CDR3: CASSLALGTSGGPLADTQYF

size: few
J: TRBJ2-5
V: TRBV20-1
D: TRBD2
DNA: TGCAGTACCTATCTAGCGGGGGGCCAAGAGACCCAGTACTTC
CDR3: CSTYLAGGQETQYF

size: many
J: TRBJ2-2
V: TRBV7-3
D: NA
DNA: TGTGCCAGCAGCTTAATGGGTAGTCCCGGGGAGCTGTTTTTT
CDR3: CASSLMGSPGELFF

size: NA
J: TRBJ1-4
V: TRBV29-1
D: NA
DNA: TGCAGCGTTCGAGGGGCGGCTAATGAAAAACTGTTTTTT
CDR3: CSVRGAANEKLFF

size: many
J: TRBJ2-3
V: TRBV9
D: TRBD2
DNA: TGTGCCAGCAGCGTAGGAGCGGGGGGGTACACAGATACGCAGTATTTT
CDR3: CASSVGAGGYTDTQYF

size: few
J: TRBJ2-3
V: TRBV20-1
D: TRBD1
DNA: TGCAGTGCTAACCGGGACAGGAGCACAGATACGCAGTATTTT
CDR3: CSANRDRSTDTQYF

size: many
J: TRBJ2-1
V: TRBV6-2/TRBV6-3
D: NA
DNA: TGTGCCAGCAGAGATGGGGGAACCTACAATGAGCAGTTCTTC
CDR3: CASRDGGTYNEQFF

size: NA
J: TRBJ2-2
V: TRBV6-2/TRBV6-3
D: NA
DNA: TGTGCCAGCGGCCACACCGGGGAGCTGTTTTTT
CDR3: CASGHTGELFF